Each of the 7 T cell receptor beta chains below was sequenced from the same sample in a study of T-cell reconstitution after alpha-beta-depleted transplantation in children. The library targeted TCRbeta and was prepared with unique molecular identifiers. TCRdb re-called the PCR reads with MiXCR, one entry per CDR3 protein. The profile shows approximately 230,000 distinct CDR3 sequences, 24% of them singletons. The sample was PBMCs, mostly from graft donor cells, taken 360 days after TCRalphabeta/CD19-depleted stem cell transplant. The receptors shown here come from a female patient aged 2-9 years who had a stem cell transplant for congenital amegakaryocytic thrombocytopenia, so the T cells may come from the graft donor.

The rearrangement links TRBV11-1 to TRBJ2-1, with 8 bases matching TRBD2. CDR1 SGHAT and CDR2 FQDESV come from the germline V gene (reference sequence). The junction had 15 bases not matched to a gene; V was cut back by 2 bases and J by 6 bases. The CDR3 covers 18 residues. CDR3 region: CASSLWTGGDLRSNEQFF. DNA of the CDR3: TGTGCCAGCAGCTTATGGACCGGGGGGGACCTGAGATCCAATGAGCAGTTCTTC.

There are a few counts of this clonotype. The rearrangement joins TRBV4-1 to TRBJ1-1, with TRBD1 as a possible D gene (5 bases). Trimming stripped 0 bases from V and 4 bases from J, with 18 bases between. This CDR3 is built from 17 residues. Germline lookup yields CDR1 MGHRA and CDR2 YSYEKL. The CDR3 spells CASSQDRFGGSVTEAFF. In DNA, the CDR3 is TGCGCCAGCAGCCAAGATAGGTTTGGGGGATCGGTCACTGAAGCTTTCTTT.

This clonotype was detected only a few times. The V and J genes are TRBV20-1 and TRBJ1-1, with 7 bases that match TRBD1. Germline lookup yields CDR1 DFQATT and CDR2 SNEGSKA (reference sequence). This CDR3 is 13 amino acids long. The V gene end was trimmed by 5 bases and the J gene end by 5 bases; junction bases not matched to a gene: 8. As DNA, the CDR3 is TGCAGTGCTTTTCAGGGGGGAGTTACTGAAGCTTTCTTT. Its translation is CSAFQGGVTEAFF.

This clonotype was observed a handful of times. The J gene is TRBJ2-5, the V gene TRBV10-3, with D maybe TRBD1 (6 bases). CDR3 length: 14 amino acids. The germline gives CDR1 ENHRY, CDR2 SYGVKD. Trimming cost V 2 bases and J 5 bases, with 12 bases left between them. The CDR3 is CAISEAGVVETQYF. Written as DNA, the CDR3 is TGTGCCATCAGTGAGGCAGGGGTAGTGGAGACCCAGTACTTC.

The CDR3 spells CASCQDISGFNEQYF. The CDR3 nucleotides are TGTGCCTCCTGCCAAGATATCAGCGGGTTCAACGAGCAGTACTTC. The chain recombines TRBV3-2 with TRBJ2-7; the DNA was not compared with TRBD2, the D call given in the table. TRBV3-2 is a pseudogene. This CDR3 has 15 amino acids.

This clonotype has only a few counts. The gene calls are TRBV6-2 or TRBV6-3 and TRBJ2-1, with D perhaps matching TRBD2 (6 bases). The germline CDR1 and CDR2 sequences are MNHEY and SVGEGT. The CDR3 contains 15 residues. V shed 5 bases and J shed 6 bases, with 17 bases lying between them. In nucleotides, the CDR3 is TGTGCCAGCAGTCCCCGGGGGTTGTTAGCCAATGAGCAGTTCTTC. Translation gives CASSPRGLLANEQFF.

The chain combines TRBV5-6 with TRBJ2-2, with 11 bases lining up with TRBD1. Germline loops: CDR1 SGHDT, CDR2 YYEEEE. Germline trimming cut 0 bases from V and 4 bases from J; bases unmatched to any gene: 5. CDR3 size: 17 residues. The DNA of the CDR3 is TGTGCCAGCAGCTTGGGTTCCGGGACAGGGGGCACCGGGGAGCTGTTTTTT. It codes for CASSLGSGTGGTGELFF.